This T cell receptor beta chain was found in a study of cytomegalovirus exposure and HLA in healthy donors. Study-level points and caveats: It was assumed in the presence/absence analyses that sequencing depth was roughly uniform across donors. An observed cluster of highly shared sequence variants was recorded as a likely sequencing artifact. Serostatus for CMV was the only available immune exposure information.

This PCR relied on a set of 60 Vbeta primers and 13 Jbeta primers. Sequencing used immunoSEQ multiplex PCR; TCRdb keeps in-frame clones, though not all of them. The sample has under 200,000 clones, approximately 71% seen once. Notes on this clone: Its antigen remains unidentified.

The CDR3 contains 16 residues. Germline lookup yields CDR1 MNHNS and CDR2 SASEGT. Trimming cost V 1 base and J 7 bases; bases outside gene matches: 9. The sequenced sample was PBMCs. The chain couples TRBV6-1 to TRBJ1-2; 10 nucleotides agree with TRBD1. The sequence was collected from a woman in her forties in good health and CMV-seropositive. The CDR3 DNA sequence: TGTGCCAGCAGTGAAGATAAGGACAGGGGGAGGAGTGGCTACACCTTC. This translates into CASSEDKDRGRSGYTF.